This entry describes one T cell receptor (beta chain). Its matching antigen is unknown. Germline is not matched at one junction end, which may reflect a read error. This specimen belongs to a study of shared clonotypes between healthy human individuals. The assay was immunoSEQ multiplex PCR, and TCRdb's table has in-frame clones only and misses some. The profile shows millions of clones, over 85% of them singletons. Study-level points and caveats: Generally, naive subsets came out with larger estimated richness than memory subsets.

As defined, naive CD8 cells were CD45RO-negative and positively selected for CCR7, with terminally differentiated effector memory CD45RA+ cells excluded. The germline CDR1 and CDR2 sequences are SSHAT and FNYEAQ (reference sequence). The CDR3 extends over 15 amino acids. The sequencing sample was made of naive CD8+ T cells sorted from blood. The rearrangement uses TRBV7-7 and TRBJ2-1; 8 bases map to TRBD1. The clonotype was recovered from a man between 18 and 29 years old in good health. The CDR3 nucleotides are TGTGCTAGCACCCCCGGGACAGGAGGTAACAATGAGCAGTTCTTC. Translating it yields CASTPGTGGNNEQFF.